These 23 T cell receptor beta chains came from one sample sequenced in a study of CD8 T cells in ankylosing spondylitis. TCRdb redid the calling of the 5' RACE reads with MiXCR, one entry per CDR3 protein. Here the sample spans around 280,000 distinct CDR3 sequences, about 20% being singletons. Material: blood, either unsorted or a sorted T cell fraction (not recorded which). The receptors originated from a male donor with ankylosing spondylitis or in good health (not recorded which).

This clonotype was counted only a few times. This CDR3 reads CAIKTGSYNEQFF. DNA for the CDR3: TGTGCCATCAAAACAGGGTCCTACAATGAGCAGTTCTTC. The chain couples TRBV10-3 to TRBJ2-1; D may be TRBD1 (6 bases). V lost 7 bases and J lost 1, with 8 bases in between. Per the germline V gene, CDR1 is ENHRY and CDR2 is SYGVKD. The CDR3 length is 13 residues.

CDR3 region: CASSLTAVKAPEKLFF. CDR3 sequence (DNA): TGTGCCAGCAGCTTAACGGCCGTAAAGGCGCCAGAAAAACTGTTTTTT. This chain joins TRBV7-3 and TRBJ1-4; D gene unclear. V lost 0 bases and J 8 bases, leaving 16 bases between the germline ends. CDR3 length: 16 residues. Looked up from germline, CDR1 is SGHTA and CDR2 is FQGTGA.

The genes are TRBV2 and TRBJ2-5, with D perhaps TRBD1 or TRBD2 (5 bases each). Germline V gene sequence: CDR1 SNHLY, CDR2 FYNNEI. V shed 4 bases and J shed 5 bases, with 11 bases lying between them. CDR3 length: 13 amino acids. CDR3 loop: CASSGDGVETQYF. DNA of the CDR3: TGTGCCAGCAGTGGGGACGGTGTGGAGACCCAGTACTTC.

This clonotype was observed a handful of times. The CDR3, as DNA: TGCAGTGCTAGCAGGGGCAACACTGAAGCTTTCTTT. It translates to CSASRGNTEAFF. The chain combines TRBV20-1 with TRBJ1-1, with D perhaps TRBD1 (6 bases). The CDR3 spans 12 residues. Germline CDR1 is DFQATT and CDR2 is SNEGSKA (reference sequence). Trimming took off 3 bases at V and 2 bases at J, with 7 bases between the two ends.

This clonotype was observed a few times. The V and J genes are TRBV5-1 and TRBJ2-3; TRBD2 matches at 7 bases. The CDR3 is made up of 15 amino acids. V lost 2 bases to trimming and J lost 2 bases; unmatched junction nucleotides: 5. Germline V lookup: CDR1 SGHRS, CDR2 YFSETQ. The DNA of the CDR3 is TGCGCCAGCAGCTTTAGCGGGCAAAACACAGATACGCAGTATTTT. It yields the protein CASSFSGQNTDTQYF.

V usage is TRBV18 and J usage is TRBJ2-1; D is unclear. Germline lookup yields CDR1 KGHSH and CDR2 LQKENI. This CDR3 contains 11 residues. V dropped 8 bases and J dropped 7 bases, with 9 bases sitting between them. The CDR3 reads CASPRGNEQFF. The CDR3 DNA sequence: TGTGCCAGCCCCCGAGGAAATGAGCAGTTCTTC.

The chain links TRBV29-1 to TRBJ1-1, with D hard to call. Germline lookup yields CDR1 SQVTM and CDR2 ANQGSEA. V was trimmed by 0 bases and J by 6 bases, leaving 20 bases between them. This CDR3 comprises 16 residues. The CDR3 sequence is CSVEDRGLGSGAEAFF. The CDR3, as DNA: TGCAGCGTTGAAGATCGAGGGTTGGGGTCCGGGGCTGAAGCTTTCTTT.

This chain joins TRBV6-5 and TRBJ2-1, with 11 positions matching TRBD2. The CDR3 has 16 residues. The V gene's germline CDR1 is MNHEY and CDR2 SVGAGI. V shed 0 bases and J 3 bases; nucleotides not matched to a gene: 1. The CDR3 spells CASSYSGLAVYNEQFF. Written as DNA, the CDR3 is TGTGCCAGCAGTTACTCGGGACTAGCGGTCTACAATGAGCAGTTCTTC.

This clonotype occurred many times. This chain uses TRBV5-1 with TRBJ2-2; a possible D gene is TRBD1 (5 bases). V gave up 1 base and J gave up 1 base, with 5 bases separating them. Germline CDR1 SGHRS, CDR2 YFSETQ. The CDR3 runs 14 residues. The CDR3 coding sequence is TGCGCCAGCAGCTTGACAGGGAACACCGGGGAGCTGTTTTTT. Amino acid sequence: CASSLTGNTGELFF.

The chain carries TRBV20-1 and TRBJ2-1; D is unclear. Trimming left V 5 bases short and J 4 bases short, with 3 bases between. This CDR3 comprises 10 residues. Germline CDR1 and CDR2: DFQATT and SNEGSKA (reference sequence). Here the CDR3 reads CSAGYNEQFF. Here the CDR3 DNA reads TGCAGTGCTGGATACAATGAGCAGTTCTTC.

This clonotype was detected a few times. This chain joins TRBV20-1 and TRBJ2-1; D ambiguous. This CDR3 region has 13 residues. CDR1 DFQATT and CDR2 SNEGSKA come from the germline V gene (reference sequence). Deletions cut 6 bases from V and 6 bases from J, with 15 bases between. The CDR3 DNA is TGCAGTGCGCTGACCCCCGGGTCCAATGAGCAGTTCTTC. As protein: CSALTPGSNEQFF.

This clonotype was counted a few times. This sequence joins TRBV10-3 and TRBJ2-7, with a possible D match to TRBD1 (7 bases). The CDR3 consists of 12 residues. Germline-derived CDR1 and CDR2 are ENHRY and SYGVKD. V lost 10 bases and J lost 0, with 10 bases in between. DNA of the CDR3: TGTGCCACGGGGGACAGCTCCTACGAGCAGTACGTC. It translates to CATGDSSYEQYV.

V is TRBV20-1 and J is TRBJ2-3, with 7 bases fitting TRBD2. J gave up 6 bases and V 3 bases, and 6 bases lay outside the gene matches. The CDR3 totals 13 residues. The V gene's germline CDR1 is DFQATT and CDR2 SNEGSKA (reference sequence). The CDR3 DNA follows: TGCAGTGCTAGTGGGCGGGAGAGCGATACGCAGTATTTT. Its translation is CSASGRESDTQYF.

This clonotype was seen only a few times. The chain couples TRBV5-1 to TRBJ2-2; 9 bases map to TRBD2. The CDR3 loop spans 15 amino acids. Germline-derived CDR1 and CDR2 are SGHRS and YFSETQ. With 3 bases clipped from V and 4 bases from J, the junction kept 4 bases outside the gene matches. The CDR3 region is CASSSNSGSTGELFF. The CDR3 nucleotides are TGCGCCAGCAGCTCGAATAGCGGGAGCACCGGGGAGCTGTTTTTT. The entire variable domain, with the rest obtained from reference TRBV5-1 and TRBJ2-2, is as follows: KAGVTQTPRYLIKTRGQQVTLSCSPISGHRSVSWYQQTPGQGLQFLFEYFSETQRNKGNFPGRFSGRQFSNSRSEMNVSTLELGDSALYLCASSSNSGSTGELFFGEGSRLTVL.

This clonotype was recorded a few times. The chain carries TRBV28 and TRBJ1-4; 7 nucleotides align to TRBD1. J lost 8 bases, V lost 6 bases, and 9 bases had no gene match. Germline V CDR1 and CDR2: MDHEN, SYDVKM. This CDR3 comprises 14 residues. The DNA of the CDR3 is TGTGCCAGCAGACCTAACAGGGGAGGAGAAAAACTGTTTTTT. It codes for CASRPNRGGEKLFF. The whole variable domain, remainder taken from reference TRBV28 and TRBJ1-4, is DVKVTQSSRYLVKRTGEKVFLECVQDMDHENMFWYRQDPGLGLRLIYFSYDVKMKEKGDIPEGYSVSREKKERFSLILESASTNQTSMYLCASRPNRGGEKLFFGSGTQLSVL.

This chain joins TRBV7-9 and TRBJ1-1; 7 bases line up with TRBD1. J gave up 7 bases and V 5 bases, and 7 bases lay outside the gene matches. This CDR3 contains 13 residues. Germline V gene data show CDR1 as SEHNR and CDR2 as FQNEAQ (reference sequence). The CDR3 spells CASSAGDRYEAFF. In DNA form, the CDR3 reads TGTGCCAGCAGCGCGGGGGACAGATATGAAGCTTTCTTT.

This clonotype was observed a few times. The chain has TRBV29-1 and TRBJ2-3; D not certain. Between the trimmed V and J ends, which lost 6 bases and 2 bases, there was a span of 9 bases. Germline CDR1 SQVTM, CDR2 ANQGSEA. This CDR3 is built from 12 residues. For the CDR3, the DNA is TGCAGCGTAGCTGACCACACAGATACGCAGTATTTT. This codes for CSVADHTDTQYF.

The rearrangement links TRBV27 to TRBJ2-5; no definite D call. This CDR3 comprises 15 residues. Germline CDR1 MNHEY, CDR2 SMNVEV (reference sequence). Trimming took 1 base from V and 1 from J, leaving 10 bases between them. CDR3 loop: CASSLYLDPQETQYF. The DNA of the CDR3 is TGTGCCAGCAGTTTATACTTAGATCCCCAAGAGACCCAGTACTTC.

The CDR3 spells CASSQTKGLAVYNEQFF. CDR3 in DNA: TGCGCCAGCAGCCAGACAAAGGGACTAGCGGTCTACAATGAGCAGTTCTTC. V is TRBV4-1 and J is TRBJ2-1; 11 bases map to TRBD2. In germline, CDR1 is MGHRA, CDR2 YSYEKL. The CDR3 loop spans 17 amino acids. The trim removed 3 bases at V and 3 bases at J, leaving 7 bases unmatched.

This clonotype appeared many times. The chain couples TRBV29-1 to TRBJ2-1, with D hard to call. Germline CDR1 reads SQVTM; CDR2 reads ANQGSEA. The V gene lost 2 bases and the J gene lost 10 bases, with 18 bases spanning the gap. The CDR3 loop spans 14 amino acids. CDR3 bases: TGCAGCGTTGAAATGGGTGTTGGGTCAGGAGAGCAGTTCTTC. It is translated as CSVEMGVGSGEQFF.

This chain connects TRBV12-3 or TRBV12-4 to TRBJ1-5; perhaps TRBD1 as D (5 bases). The CDR3 spans 15 residues. Trimming pared 3 bases from V and 5 bases from J, leaving 14 bases between. Written as DNA, the CDR3 is TGTGCCAGCAGTTTCATTCCGAAAGGGGATCAGCCCCAGCATTTT. Its protein is CASSFIPKGDQPQHF.

This clonotype was detected ten times or more. The chain carries TRBV20-1 and TRBJ2-1; no definite D call. The ends were cut back, 3 bases at V and 10 bases at J, with 13 bases in the middle. The length of the CDR3 is 12 residues. Germline V gene sequence: CDR1 DFQATT, CDR2 SNEGSKA (reference sequence). CDR3 in DNA: TGCAGTGCTAGGGTCGTTTCGCGGGAGCAGTTCTTC. It is translated as CSARVVSREQFF.

The table lists this clonotype with a few counts. The chain joins TRBV6-5 to TRBJ2-1; D is possibly TRBD1 (5 bases). Germline CDR1 reads MNHEY; CDR2 reads SVGAGI. Trimming cost V 1 base and J 4 bases, with 14 bases left between them. CDR3 length: 16 amino acids. The CDR3 region is CASSYFQGGVYNEQFF. The CDR3 DNA follows: TGTGCCAGCAGTTACTTCCAGGGTGGGGTATACAATGAGCAGTTCTTC.